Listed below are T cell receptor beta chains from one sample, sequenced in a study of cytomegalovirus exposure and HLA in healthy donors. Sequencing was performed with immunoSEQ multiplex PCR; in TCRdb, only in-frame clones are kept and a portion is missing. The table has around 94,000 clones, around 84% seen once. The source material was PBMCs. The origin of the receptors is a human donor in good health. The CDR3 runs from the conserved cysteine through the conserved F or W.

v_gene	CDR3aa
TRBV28	CASSLGSPNQPQHF
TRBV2	CASIEGAGTQYF
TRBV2	CASSLNLAGEQFF
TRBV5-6	CASSLNGGTGELFF
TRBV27	CASRVDRVNTEAFF
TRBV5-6	CASMGGSSYNEQFF
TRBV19	CASSPTQGTGYTF
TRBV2	CASSALWPGRSRGNTEAFF
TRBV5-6	CASSKLGLAGGETQYF
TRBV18	CASSPLASYNEQFF
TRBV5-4	CASSLDRGGEKLFF
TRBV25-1	CASNRVWNEKLFF
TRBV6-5	CASRPGGVTGELFF
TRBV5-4	CASSWGGQGPTSGNTIYF
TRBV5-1	CASSSQGQPSTDTQYF
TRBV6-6	CASSYTTGSTEAFF
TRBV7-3	CASSSTTGLSQFF
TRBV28	CASSTSIGGRETQYF
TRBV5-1	CASSPFLRGISELFF
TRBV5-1	CASSLDPTQRKFF
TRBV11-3	CASGDRGSTEAFF
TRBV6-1	CASSPTPSGAQHF
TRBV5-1	CASSLGLPNTGELFF
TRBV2	CARKDMNYGYTF
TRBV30	CASDRGHPSGANVLTF
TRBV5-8	CALRVAGSYEQYF
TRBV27	CASSTSGRNTGELFF
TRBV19	CATEGQTPYEQYF
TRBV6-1	CASSEVIQETQYF
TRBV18	CASSPSRQDSYEQYF
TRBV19	CASSIWLTGKFTDTQYF
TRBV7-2	CASSLEVGPSGPPIYF
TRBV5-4	CASSFPTASGSPLHF
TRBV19	CASSSFPGSPTEKLFF
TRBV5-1	CASSLVGGSYNEQFF